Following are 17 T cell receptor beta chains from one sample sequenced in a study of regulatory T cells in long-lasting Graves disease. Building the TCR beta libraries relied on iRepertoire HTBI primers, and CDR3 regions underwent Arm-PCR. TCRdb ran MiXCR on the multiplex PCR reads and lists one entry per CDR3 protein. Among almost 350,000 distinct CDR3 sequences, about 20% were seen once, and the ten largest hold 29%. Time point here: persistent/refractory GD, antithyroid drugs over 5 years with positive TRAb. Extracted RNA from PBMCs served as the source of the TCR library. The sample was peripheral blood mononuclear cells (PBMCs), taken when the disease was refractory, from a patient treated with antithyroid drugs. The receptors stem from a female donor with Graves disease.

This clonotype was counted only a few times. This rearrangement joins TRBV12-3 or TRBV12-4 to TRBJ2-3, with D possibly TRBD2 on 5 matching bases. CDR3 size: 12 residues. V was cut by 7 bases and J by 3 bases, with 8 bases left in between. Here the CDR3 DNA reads TGTGCCAGCACCCGGAGGACAGATACGCAGTATTTT. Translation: CASTRRTDTQYF.

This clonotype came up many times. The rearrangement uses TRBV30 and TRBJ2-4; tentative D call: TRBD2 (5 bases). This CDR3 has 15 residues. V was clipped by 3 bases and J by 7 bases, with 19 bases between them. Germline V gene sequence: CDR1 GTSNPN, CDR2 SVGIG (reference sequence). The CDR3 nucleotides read TGTGCCTGGAGCCCCCCTTCCTCGAGGAGGAACATTCAGTACTTC. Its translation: CAWSPPSSRRNIQYF.

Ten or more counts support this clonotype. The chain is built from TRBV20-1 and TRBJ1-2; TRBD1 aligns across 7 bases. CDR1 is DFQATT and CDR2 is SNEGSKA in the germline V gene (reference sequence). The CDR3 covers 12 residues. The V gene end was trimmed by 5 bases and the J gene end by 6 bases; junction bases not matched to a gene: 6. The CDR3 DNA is TGCAGTGCTCTCAAGGGACAGCATGGCTACACCTTC. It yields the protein CSALKGQHGYTF.

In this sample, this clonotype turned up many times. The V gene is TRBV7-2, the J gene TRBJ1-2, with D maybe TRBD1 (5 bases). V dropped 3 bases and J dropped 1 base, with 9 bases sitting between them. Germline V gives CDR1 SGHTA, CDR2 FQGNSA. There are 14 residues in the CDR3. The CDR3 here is CASSLEGFNYGYTF. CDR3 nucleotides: TGTGCCAGCAGCTTGGAGGGGTTTAACTATGGCTACACCTTC.

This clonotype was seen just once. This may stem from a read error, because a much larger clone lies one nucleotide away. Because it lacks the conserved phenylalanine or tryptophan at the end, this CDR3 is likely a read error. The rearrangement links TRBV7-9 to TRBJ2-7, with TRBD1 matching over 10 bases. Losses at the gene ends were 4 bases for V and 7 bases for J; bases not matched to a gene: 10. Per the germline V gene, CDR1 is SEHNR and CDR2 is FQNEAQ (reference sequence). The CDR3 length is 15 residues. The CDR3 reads CASSSTGGGPGEQYL. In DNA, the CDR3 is TGTGCCAGCAGCTCGACAGGGGGCGGACCGGGGGAGCAGTACCTC.

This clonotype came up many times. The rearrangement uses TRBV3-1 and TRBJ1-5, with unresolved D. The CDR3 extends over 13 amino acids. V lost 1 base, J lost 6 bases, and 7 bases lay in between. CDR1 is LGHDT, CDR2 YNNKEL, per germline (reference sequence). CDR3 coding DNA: TGTGCCAGCAGCCAAGCGGGCAGTCAGCCCCAGCATTTT. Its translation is CASSQAGSQPQHF.

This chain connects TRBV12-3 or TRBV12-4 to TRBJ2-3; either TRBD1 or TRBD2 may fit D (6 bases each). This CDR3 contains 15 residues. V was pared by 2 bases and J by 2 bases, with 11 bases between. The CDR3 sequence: CASSLQGGHTDTQYF. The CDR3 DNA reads TGTGCCAGCAGTTTACAAGGGGGGCACACAGATACGCAGTATTTT.

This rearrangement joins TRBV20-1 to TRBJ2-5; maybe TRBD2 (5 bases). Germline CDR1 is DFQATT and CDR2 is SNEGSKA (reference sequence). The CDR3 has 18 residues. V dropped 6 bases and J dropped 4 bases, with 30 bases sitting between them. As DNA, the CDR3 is TGCAGTGCACCGGAACCGTCCCGGACTCACCATGGTAGAGAGACCCAGTACTTC. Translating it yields CSAPEPSRTHHGRETQYF.

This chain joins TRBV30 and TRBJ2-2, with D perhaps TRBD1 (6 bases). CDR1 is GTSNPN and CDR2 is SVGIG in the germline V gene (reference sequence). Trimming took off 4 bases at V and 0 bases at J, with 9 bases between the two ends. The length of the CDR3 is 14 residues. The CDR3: CAWIRGSNTGELFF. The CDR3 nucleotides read TGTGCCTGGATCAGGGGCTCGAACACCGGGGAGCTGTTTTTT. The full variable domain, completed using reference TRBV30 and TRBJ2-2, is SQTIHQWPATLVQPVGSPLSLECTVEGTSNPNLYWYRQAAGRGLQLLFYSVGIGQISSEVPQNLSASRPQDRQFILSSKKLLLSDSGFYLCAWIRGSNTGELFFGEGSRLTVL.

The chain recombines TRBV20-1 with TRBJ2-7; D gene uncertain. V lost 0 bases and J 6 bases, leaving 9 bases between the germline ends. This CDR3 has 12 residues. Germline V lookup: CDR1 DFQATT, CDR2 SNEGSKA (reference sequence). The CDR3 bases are TGCAGTGCTAGAGATTCCTTGGGCGAGCAGTACTTC. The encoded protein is CSARDSLGEQYF.

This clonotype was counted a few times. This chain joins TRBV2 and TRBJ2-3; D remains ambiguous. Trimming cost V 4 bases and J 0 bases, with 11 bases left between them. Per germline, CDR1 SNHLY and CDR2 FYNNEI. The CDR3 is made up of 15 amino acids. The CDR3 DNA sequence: TGTGCCAGCAGTGCCGCGGAAATTAGCACAGATACGCAGTATTTT. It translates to CASSAAEISTDTQYF.

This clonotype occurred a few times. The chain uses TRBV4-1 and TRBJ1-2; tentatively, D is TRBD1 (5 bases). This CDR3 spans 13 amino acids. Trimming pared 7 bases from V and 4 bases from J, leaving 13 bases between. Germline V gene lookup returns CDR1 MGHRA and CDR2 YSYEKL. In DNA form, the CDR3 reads TGCGCCAGCAAGGGGACGGGGTTCTATGGCTACACCTTC. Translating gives CASKGTGFYGYTF.

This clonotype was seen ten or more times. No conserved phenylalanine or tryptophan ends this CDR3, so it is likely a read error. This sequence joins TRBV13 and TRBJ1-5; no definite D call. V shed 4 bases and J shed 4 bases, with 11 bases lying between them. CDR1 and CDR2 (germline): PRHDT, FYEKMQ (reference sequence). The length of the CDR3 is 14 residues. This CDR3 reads CASSSAGPNQPQHC. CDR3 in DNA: TGTGCCAGCAGCTCCGCGGGCCCTAATCAGCCCCAGCATTGT.

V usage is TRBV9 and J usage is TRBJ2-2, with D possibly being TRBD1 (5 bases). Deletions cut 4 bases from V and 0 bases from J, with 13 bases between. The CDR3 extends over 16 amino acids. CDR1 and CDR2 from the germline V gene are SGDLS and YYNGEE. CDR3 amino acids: CASSTHRTANTGELFF. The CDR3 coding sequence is TGTGCCAGCAGCACCCACAGGACCGCGAACACCGGGGAGCTGTTTTTT.

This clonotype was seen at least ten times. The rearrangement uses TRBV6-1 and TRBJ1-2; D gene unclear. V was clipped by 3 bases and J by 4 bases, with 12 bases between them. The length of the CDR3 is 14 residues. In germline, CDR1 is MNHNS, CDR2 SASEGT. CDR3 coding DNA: TGTGCCAGCAGTGAGGACCACATAGGCTATGGCTACACCTTC. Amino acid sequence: CASSEDHIGYGYTF.

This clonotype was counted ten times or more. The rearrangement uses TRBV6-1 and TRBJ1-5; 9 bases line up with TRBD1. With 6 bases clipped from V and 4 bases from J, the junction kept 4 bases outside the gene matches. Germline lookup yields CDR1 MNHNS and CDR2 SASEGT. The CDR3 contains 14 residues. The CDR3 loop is CASRPGQGNQPQHF. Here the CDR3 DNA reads TGTGCCAGCAGACCCGGACAGGGGAATCAGCCCCAGCATTTT.

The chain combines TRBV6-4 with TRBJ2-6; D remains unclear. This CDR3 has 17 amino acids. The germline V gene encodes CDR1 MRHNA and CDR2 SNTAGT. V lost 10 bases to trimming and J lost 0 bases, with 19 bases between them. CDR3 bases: TGTGCCATCCCCGTACGGCCTCCCAGCTCTGGGGCCAACGTCCTGACTTTC. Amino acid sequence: CAIPVRPPSSGANVLTF.